This TCR beta chain was sequenced for a study of blood T cell repertoires in COVID-19. As for the study in general: Some COVID-19 samples were acute and others convalescent; all came from the United States, Italy and Spain. PBMCs, B-cell-depleted T cells, or T cells were the source of the cDNA or gDNA that made up the material.

In the original workflow: Reference gene primer amplification gave nucleated cell count estimates. Data came from immunoSEQ multiplex PCR; TCRdb stores just in-frame clones and leaves some out. V, J and clone size are taken as reported in that table, and D and trimming were inferred from the DNA itself. Among approximately 170,000 clones listed, 70% to 90% were seen once. Sequences were obtained from peripheral blood. The source is a man aged 25-45 years with acute or convalescent COVID-19.

DNA for the CDR3: TGTGCCAGTAGTTGGGGACAGGGGCGCTATGGCTACACCTTC. It yields the protein CASSWGQGRYGYTF. The chain employs TRBV19 and TRBJ1-2; 10 bases agree with TRBD1. V lost 5 bases to trimming and J lost 4 bases; unmatched junction nucleotides: 4. There are 14 residues in the CDR3. Germline CDR1 LNHDA, CDR2 SQIVND (reference sequence).